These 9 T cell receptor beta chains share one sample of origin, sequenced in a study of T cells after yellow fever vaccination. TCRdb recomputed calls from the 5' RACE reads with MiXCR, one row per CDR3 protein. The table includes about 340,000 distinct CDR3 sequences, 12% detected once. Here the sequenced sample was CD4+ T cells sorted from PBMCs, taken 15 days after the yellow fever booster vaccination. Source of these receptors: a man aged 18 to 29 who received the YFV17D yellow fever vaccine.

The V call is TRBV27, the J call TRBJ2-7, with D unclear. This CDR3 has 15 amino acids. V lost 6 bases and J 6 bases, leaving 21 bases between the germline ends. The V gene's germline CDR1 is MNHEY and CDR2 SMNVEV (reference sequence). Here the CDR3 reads CASSPQVVLQVEQYF. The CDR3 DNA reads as TGTGCCAGCAGCCCCCAAGTTGTTCTTCAGGTCGAGCAGTACTTC.

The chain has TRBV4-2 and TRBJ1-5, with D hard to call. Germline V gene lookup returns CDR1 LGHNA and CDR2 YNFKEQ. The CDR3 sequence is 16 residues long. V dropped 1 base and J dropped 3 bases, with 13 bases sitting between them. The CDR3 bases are TGTGCCAGCAGCCAAGGCCGGGATAGGAACAATCAGCCCCAGCATTTT. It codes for CASSQGRDRNNQPQHF.

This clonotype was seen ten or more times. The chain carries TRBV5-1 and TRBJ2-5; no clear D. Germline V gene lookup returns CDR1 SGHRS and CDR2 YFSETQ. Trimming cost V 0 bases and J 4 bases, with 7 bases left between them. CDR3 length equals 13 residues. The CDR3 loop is CASSLGGPETQYF. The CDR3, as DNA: TGCGCCAGCAGCTTGGGAGGTCCAGAGACCCAGTACTTC.

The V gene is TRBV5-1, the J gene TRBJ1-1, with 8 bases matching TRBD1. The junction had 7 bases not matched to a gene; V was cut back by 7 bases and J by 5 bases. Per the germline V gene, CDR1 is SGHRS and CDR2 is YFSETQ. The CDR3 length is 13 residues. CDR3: CASHQGASTEAFF. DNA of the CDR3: TGCGCCAGCCACCAGGGGGCGAGTACTGAAGCTTTCTTT.

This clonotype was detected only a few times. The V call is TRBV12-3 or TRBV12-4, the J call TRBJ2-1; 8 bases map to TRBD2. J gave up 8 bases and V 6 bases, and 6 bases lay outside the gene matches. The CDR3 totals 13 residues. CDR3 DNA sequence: TGTGCCAGCAGCCCACGGGGGGGAGATGAGCAGTTCTTC. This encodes CASSPRGGDEQFF.

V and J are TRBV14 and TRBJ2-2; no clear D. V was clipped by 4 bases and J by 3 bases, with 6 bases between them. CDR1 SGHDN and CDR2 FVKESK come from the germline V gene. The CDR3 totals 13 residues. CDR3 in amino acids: CASSLRYTGELFF. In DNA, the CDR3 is TGTGCCAGCAGCCTCCGATACACCGGGGAGCTGTTTTTT.

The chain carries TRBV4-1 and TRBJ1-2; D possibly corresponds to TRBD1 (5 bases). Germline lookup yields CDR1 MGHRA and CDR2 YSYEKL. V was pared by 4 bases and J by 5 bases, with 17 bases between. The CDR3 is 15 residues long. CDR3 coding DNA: TGCGCCAGCAGCCCCCAGGAAGCAGGGAGTTATGGCTACACCTTC. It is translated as CASSPQEAGSYGYTF.

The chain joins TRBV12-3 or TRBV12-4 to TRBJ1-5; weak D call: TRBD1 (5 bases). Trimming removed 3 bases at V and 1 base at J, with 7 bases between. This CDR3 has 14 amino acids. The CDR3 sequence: CASSFKGSNQPQHF. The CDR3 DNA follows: TGTGCCAGCAGTTTCAAGGGGAGCAATCAGCCCCAGCATTTT.

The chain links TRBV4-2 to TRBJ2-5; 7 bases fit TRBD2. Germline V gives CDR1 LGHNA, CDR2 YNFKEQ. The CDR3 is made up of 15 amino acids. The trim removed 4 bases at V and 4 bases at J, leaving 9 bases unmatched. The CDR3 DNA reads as TGTGCCAGCAGCCGCGGGAGAGGGGAGGGAGAGACCCAGTACTTC. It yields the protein CASSRGRGEGETQYF.